This TCR beta chain was retrieved from a study of cytomegalovirus exposure and HLA in healthy donors. The wider study: A subsequent analysis stated that the 100 to 150 validation repertoires were run on the same platform as the roughly 670 first-cohort repertoires. General observations from the study: The listing of fewer than 200 TCR beta chains classed them as cytomegalovirus-associated. The classifier, whose performance was assessed in both the original and validation cohorts, reportedly diagnosed cytomegalovirus status with high specificity and sensitivity.

This clone was seen once. Its cognate antigen is unknown. This CDR3 contains 14 residues. V lost 11 bases and J 5 bases, leaving 18 bases between the germline ends. Germline V gene lookup returns CDR1 MNHEY and CDR2 SVGAGI. Profiled with immunoSEQ multiplex PCR; TCRdb holds only in-frame clones, not every one. The profile shows 250,000 to 350,000 clones, approximately 90% of them singletons. The source material was PBMCs. This clonotype was sampled from a woman aged 18-35 years in good health and CMV-seronegative. The chain combines TRBV6-5 with TRBJ2-2; D possibly corresponds to TRBD2 (7 bases). The CDR3, as DNA: TGTGCCGCGGCCGGGGGGCGGTTTACCGGGGAGCTGTTTTTT. This translates into CAAAGGRFTGELFF.